The clone carrying this TCR beta chain appeared a few times. Its antigen is not known. This sample was taken from a study of persistence of HIV-infected CD4 T cells. About the study: Antigen stimulation activated a lower proportion of cells, more of them memory, than anti-CD3/anti-CD28 stimulation.

Per germline, CDR1 WSHSY and CDR2 SAAADI. J lost 0 bases, V lost 2 bases, and 6 bases had no gene match. The CDR3 covers 16 residues. Sequencing used immunoSEQ version 4 in survey mode. Genomic DNA was diluted to roughly 9.4 ng/uL, up to 1 ug per sample. Method: immunoSEQ multiplex PCR; TCRdb's copy keeps in-frame clones and lacks some. The sample has 40,000 to 60,000 clones; 75% to 90% are singletons. Anti-CD3/anti-CD28 beads served as a nonspecific positive control stimulus. Sorting of responding CD4+ T cells relied on upregulated CD40 ligand together with CD69. This TCR came from an adult woman with HIV who was CMV-seropositive. This chain links TRBV10-2 with TRBJ2-7, with 8 bases aligning to TRBD1. Material: CD4+ T cells sorted from PBMCs after 18-hour stimulation, obtained from a patient who received antiretroviral therapy. The CDR3, as DNA: TGCGCCAGCAGTGAGATTTCCGGGACAGGCTCCTACGAGCAGTACTTC. This gives the protein CASSEISGTGSYEQYF.